This passage covers 30 T cell receptor beta chains from one sample sequenced in a study of spatial heterogeneity in lung cancer. The time point denotes: sample taken at primary tumor resection. Tumor, nontumor lung or frozen PBMC supplied whole RNA, sequenced without sorting. TCRdb redid the calling of the 5' RACE reads with MiXCR, one entry per CDR3 protein. The sample includes some 83,000 distinct CDR3 sequences, approximately 20% seen only once; the top ten take 5% to 8%. The sequenced sample was PBMCs, obtained at surgery. These receptors originate from a male donor with early-stage non-small cell lung cancer.

The V gene is TRBV24-1, the J gene TRBJ1-2; D is perhaps TRBD1 (5 bases). The CDR3 extends over 16 amino acids. Germline assignment: CDR1 KGHDR and CDR2 SFDVKD. V was shortened by 3 bases and J by 2 bases, with 15 bases between the two germline ends. CDR3 bases: TGTGCCACCAGTGATAATGACAGAGGGCCAAACTATGGCTACACCTTC. This encodes CATSDNDRGPNYGYTF.

This clonotype was picked up many times. The chain employs TRBV5-1 and TRBJ1-1, with D hard to call. Trimming took 0 bases from V and 0 from J, leaving 6 bases between them. Germline values: CDR1 SGHRS, CDR2 YFSETQ. The CDR3 is 14 amino acids. The CDR3 reads CASSLVPMNTEAFF. CDR3 coding DNA: TGCGCCAGCAGCTTGGTCCCCATGAACACTGAAGCTTTCTTT.

This chain uses TRBV28 with TRBJ2-3; 8 positions match TRBD1. The V segment lost 5 bases and the J segment 3 bases; nucleotides outside the gene matches: 10. The CDR3 is 16 amino acids. The germline V gene encodes CDR1 MDHEN and CDR2 SYDVKM. The CDR3 is CASSPRTGRSTDTQYF. The CDR3 nucleotides are TGTGCCAGCAGTCCACGGACAGGGCGTAGTACAGATACGCAGTATTTT.

In this sample, this clonotype turned up many times. The rearrangement joins TRBV7-9 to TRBJ2-7; TRBD1 is a possible D gene (6 bases). The germline gives CDR1 SEHNR, CDR2 FQNEAQ (reference sequence). The CDR3 contains 14 residues. V gave up 5 bases and J gave up 3 bases, with 14 bases separating them. CDR3: CASSLRTAIYEQYF. CDR3 DNA: TGTGCCAGCAGCCTTAGGACAGCCATCTACGAGCAGTACTTC.

J is TRBJ2-1 and V is TRBV6-1, with D maybe TRBD2 (7 bases). Trimming stripped 7 bases from V and 6 bases from J, with 22 bases between. CDR3 length equals 16 residues. Germline CDR1 and CDR2: MNHNS and SASEGT. Here the CDR3 reads CASNGWGRERSNEQFF. CDR3 bases: TGTGCCAGCAATGGATGGGGGCGGGAGCGTTCCAATGAGCAGTTCTTC.

The sample holds a few counts of this clonotype. The chain combines TRBV3-1 with TRBJ2-6; D unresolved. Germline CDR1 and CDR2: LGHDT and YNNKEL (reference sequence). CDR3 size: 16 residues. V lost 4 bases and J lost 1, with 11 bases in between. CDR3 DNA: TGTGCCAGCAGCCTCTGGACGGCGTCTGGGGCCAACGTCCTGACTTTC. Translation gives CASSLWTASGANVLTF.

This clonotype was detected a few times. The gene calls are TRBV12-3 or TRBV12-4 and TRBJ2-1; 9 bases map to TRBD2. This CDR3 has 15 residues. V trimming: 6 bases; J trimming: 4 bases; junction bases outside the gene matches: 7. The CDR3 loop is CASSLGLARYNEQFF. The CDR3 bases are TGTGCCAGCAGCCTCGGACTAGCGAGATACAATGAGCAGTTCTTC.

The chain joins TRBV2 to TRBJ1-2; D gene uncertain. The CDR3 spans 14 residues. The V end was cut by 6 bases, the J end by 0 bases, with 11 bases between. Germline loops: CDR1 SNHLY, CDR2 FYNNEI. CDR3 sequence (DNA): TGTGCCAGCAGCGCAGGTCAAGCTAACTATGGCTACACCTTC. Translation gives CASSAGQANYGYTF.

This clonotype occurred a few times. The chain is built from TRBV4-2 and TRBJ2-3; D remains ambiguous. Between the trimmed V and J ends, which lost 0 bases and 0 bases, there was a span of 10 bases. CDR1 is LGHNA and CDR2 is YNFKEQ in the germline V gene. There are 16 residues in the CDR3. CDR3 sequence: CASSQDSQASTDTQYF. As DNA, the CDR3 is TGTGCCAGCAGCCAAGATAGTCAGGCCAGCACAGATACGCAGTATTTT.

The CDR3 DNA follows: TGCGCCAGCAGCCCCGGACAGGGACTCTCTGGGGCCAACGTCCTGACTTTC. Translated, it gives CASSPGQGLSGANVLTF. This chain links TRBV5-1 with TRBJ2-6, with TRBD1 matching over 8 bases. CDR3 length: 17 amino acids. Germline V gene data show CDR1 as SGHRS and CDR2 as YFSETQ. The V and J ends lost 4 bases and 0 bases, in that order; junction bases with no gene match: 6.

This clonotype was detected many times. The V and J genes are TRBV9 and TRBJ2-5, with 9 nucleotides matching TRBD1. Germline V gives CDR1 SGDLS, CDR2 YYNGEE. The CDR3 runs to 16 residues. The trim removed 3 bases at V and 2 bases at J, leaving 8 bases unmatched. This CDR3 is CASSGWTGAGQETQYF. The CDR3 DNA follows: TGTGCCAGCAGCGGTTGGACAGGGGCCGGACAAGAGACCCAGTACTTC.

At least ten counts were recorded for this clonotype. V gene TRBV28 combines with J gene TRBJ2-7; no clear D. Germline values: CDR1 MDHEN, CDR2 SYDVKM. The CDR3 length is 14 residues. Trimming removed 5 bases at V and 2 bases at J, with 13 bases between. CDR3 amino acids: CASSPPRHPYEQYF. The CDR3 coding sequence is TGTGCCAGCAGTCCCCCCCGCCATCCCTACGAGCAGTACTTC.

This clonotype has just a few counts. The V gene is TRBV11-3, the J gene TRBJ2-3; D may match TRBD1 or TRBD2 (5 bases each). CDR1 is SGHNT, CDR2 YENEEA, per germline. The V end lost 4 bases, the J end lost 1 base, and 18 bases lay between the germline ends. There are 17 residues in the CDR3. The CDR3 region is CASSSSLGRGGTDTQYF. Here the CDR3 DNA reads TGTGCCAGCAGCTCCTCTCTGGGGAGAGGGGGCACAGATACGCAGTATTTT.

There are a few counts of this clonotype. The chain employs TRBV19 and TRBJ1-1, with TRBD1 matching 7 bases. Germline lookup yields CDR1 LNHDA and CDR2 SQIVND (reference sequence). The CDR3 loop spans 15 amino acids. The V gene end was trimmed by 6 bases and the J gene end by 3 bases; junction bases not matched to a gene: 10. This CDR3 is CASRQSTGSYTEAFF. The CDR3 nucleotides are TGTGCCAGTAGGCAGTCGACAGGGTCGTACACTGAAGCTTTCTTT.

V and J are TRBV2 and TRBJ2-7; 7 positions match TRBD2. V shed 10 bases and J 12 bases; nucleotides not matched to a gene: 15. Germline CDR1 reads SNHLY; CDR2 reads FYNNEI. The CDR3 spans 12 residues. The CDR3 DNA follows: TGTGCCACCCGGGGGGACCGAAACTCGGCGTACTTC. This encodes CATRGDRNSAYF.

This clonotype has only a few counts. This rearrangement joins TRBV3-1 to TRBJ2-3, with a weak D call TRBD2 (5 bases). Germline-derived CDR1 and CDR2 are LGHDT and YNNKEL (reference sequence). CDR3 length: 16 residues. The ends were cut back, 2 bases at V and 2 bases at J, with 14 bases in the middle. The CDR3 nucleotides are TGTGCCAGCAGCCAATTTCGGGATGGGGACACAGATACGCAGTATTTT. Its protein is CASSQFRDGDTDTQYF.

This chain uses TRBV4-1 with TRBJ1-6, with D uncertain. Per the germline V gene, CDR1 is MGHRA and CDR2 is YSYEKL. The CDR3 loop spans 17 amino acids. The V end lost 4 bases, the J end lost 5 bases, and 18 bases lay between the germline ends. CDR3 region: CASSRYQESTDNSPLHF. The CDR3 DNA is TGCGCCAGCAGCCGTTATCAGGAAAGTACCGATAATTCACCCCTCCACTTT.

The chain has TRBV5-4 and TRBJ2-5; 8 nucleotides align to TRBD1. Trimming at V came to 4 bases and at J to 5 bases, leaving 10 bases not matched to a gene. Germline V gene lookup returns CDR1 SGHNT and CDR2 YYREEE (reference sequence). The CDR3 runs to 15 residues. CDR3 residues: CASSVSATGGETQYF. In nucleotides, the CDR3 is TGTGCCAGCAGCGTAAGCGCAACAGGGGGGGAGACCCAGTACTTC.

This sequence joins TRBV5-1 and TRBJ2-3, with unresolved D. Trimming removed 0 bases at V and 4 bases at J, with 12 bases between. CDR3 length: 15 amino acids. Per the germline V gene, CDR1 is SGHRS and CDR2 is YFSETQ. The CDR3 spells CASSLVLGSADTQYF. The CDR3 coding sequence is TGCGCCAGCAGCTTGGTACTGGGTTCCGCAGATACGCAGTATTTT.

The rearrangement joins TRBV12-3 or TRBV12-4 to TRBJ2-1, with D uncertain. V lost 6 bases and J 4 bases, leaving 7 bases between the germline ends. The CDR3 totals 12 residues. CDR3 sequence reads: CASSPPYNEQFF. In DNA, the CDR3 is TGTGCCAGCAGCCCCCCTTACAATGAGCAGTTCTTC.

This clonotype was observed a few times. The chain links TRBV6-5 to TRBJ1-5; a weak D match, TRBD1 (5 bases). V was clipped by 5 bases and J by 2 bases, with 13 bases between them. The CDR3 totals 15 residues. From germline, CDR1 is MNHEY and CDR2 SVGAGI. This CDR3 reads CASSPRRGRNQPQHF. The CDR3 DNA reads TGTGCCAGCAGTCCACGGAGGGGCCGCAATCAGCCCCAGCATTTT.

The chain couples TRBV3-1 to TRBJ2-1; the match to TRBD2 covers 7 bases. The CDR3 spans 16 residues. Per the germline V gene, CDR1 is LGHDT and CDR2 is YNNKEL (reference sequence). The J segment lost 5 bases and the V segment lost 4 bases, leaving 11 bases of the junction unmatched. The CDR3 coding sequence is TGTGCCAGCAGCCCTCGGGGAGGGCCCTCGCACAATGAGCAGTTCTTC. Amino acid sequence: CASSPRGGPSHNEQFF.

This clonotype was counted a few times. The V gene is TRBV9, the J gene TRBJ1-1, with D possibly being TRBD1 (5 bases). Germline V gene sequence: CDR1 SGDLS, CDR2 YYNGEE. The CDR3 consists of 14 residues. Trimming removed 4 bases at V and 1 base at J, with 11 bases between. The CDR3 sequence is CASSSEGQNTEAFF. The CDR3 DNA reads as TGTGCCAGCAGCTCTGAGGGGCAGAACACTGAAGCTTTCTTT.

This clonotype has a handful of counts. The V and J genes are TRBV12-3 or TRBV12-4 and TRBJ1-4, with D possibly TRBD1 on 6 matching bases. This CDR3 is built from 14 residues. V was clipped by 6 bases and J by 8 bases, with 16 bases between them. CDR3 loop: CASSSVGTREKLFF. The CDR3 DNA is TGTGCCAGCAGCTCAGTCGGGACACGGGAAAAACTGTTTTTT.

Ten or more counts support this clonotype. The chain recombines TRBV12-3 or TRBV12-4 with TRBJ2-7; D is unresolved. The CDR3 runs 17 residues. The V end lost 3 bases, the J end lost 0 bases, and 18 bases lay between the germline ends. The CDR3 coding sequence is TGTGCCAGCAGTTTCGGGCGCCGTACCCGGCCCTCCTACGAGCAGTACTTC. Protein product: CASSFGRRTRPSYEQYF.

The chain couples TRBV28 to TRBJ1-3; 8 positions match TRBD1. There are 14 residues in the CDR3. Trimming at V came to 5 bases and at J to 5 bases, leaving 5 bases not matched to a gene. Germline V CDR1 and CDR2: MDHEN, SYDVKM. The DNA of the CDR3 is TGTGCCAGCAGTGCCTGGACAGGGAGAAACACCATATATTTT. This encodes CASSAWTGRNTIYF.

This sequence joins TRBV20-1 and TRBJ2-5; 8 positions match TRBD2. The germline V gene has CDR1 DFQATT and CDR2 SNEGSKA (reference sequence). The trim removed 6 bases at V and 5 bases at J, leaving 8 bases unmatched. CDR3 length: 13 residues. The CDR3 DNA reads TGCAGTGCGATCGGGGGGGCCAGTGAGACCCAGTACTTC. Protein product: CSAIGGASETQYF.

The V and J genes are TRBV7-9 and TRBJ2-1; 9 bases line up with TRBD1. The CDR3 is 16 amino acids. Trimming cost V 5 bases and J 6 bases; bases outside gene matches: 11. Germline CDR1 is SEHNR and CDR2 is FQNEAQ (reference sequence). Written as DNA, the CDR3 is TGTGCCAGCAGCCCACCCGGGACAGGGCCAAGCAATGAGCAGTTCTTC. Amino acid sequence: CASSPPGTGPSNEQFF.

The chain employs TRBV20-1 and TRBJ2-1; D gene unclear. Germline assignment: CDR1 DFQATT and CDR2 SNEGSKA (reference sequence). The CDR3 sequence is 11 residues long. V was clipped by 5 bases and J by 12 bases, with 14 bases between them. The CDR3 coding sequence is TGCAGTGCTCCCGACACCCCCTCGCAGTTCTTC. Residues: CSAPDTPSQFF.

The chain couples TRBV30 to TRBJ2-3; D is uncertain. Germline V gene data show CDR1 as GTSNPN and CDR2 as SVGIG (reference sequence). The CDR3 totals 14 residues. Between the trimmed V and J ends, which lost 3 bases and 1 base, there was a span of 11 bases. The CDR3 DNA reads as TGTGCCTGGAGCAGGCGTAGGGGCACAGATACGCAGTATTTT. Protein sequence: CAWSRRRGTDTQYF. The full variable domain, rest sourced from reference TRBV30 and TRBJ2-3, is SQTIHQWPATLVQPVGSPLSLECTVEGTSNPNLYWYRQAAGRGLQLLFYSVGIGQISSEVPQNLSASRPQDRQFILSSKKLLLSDSGFYLCAWSRRRGTDTQYFGPGTRLTVL.